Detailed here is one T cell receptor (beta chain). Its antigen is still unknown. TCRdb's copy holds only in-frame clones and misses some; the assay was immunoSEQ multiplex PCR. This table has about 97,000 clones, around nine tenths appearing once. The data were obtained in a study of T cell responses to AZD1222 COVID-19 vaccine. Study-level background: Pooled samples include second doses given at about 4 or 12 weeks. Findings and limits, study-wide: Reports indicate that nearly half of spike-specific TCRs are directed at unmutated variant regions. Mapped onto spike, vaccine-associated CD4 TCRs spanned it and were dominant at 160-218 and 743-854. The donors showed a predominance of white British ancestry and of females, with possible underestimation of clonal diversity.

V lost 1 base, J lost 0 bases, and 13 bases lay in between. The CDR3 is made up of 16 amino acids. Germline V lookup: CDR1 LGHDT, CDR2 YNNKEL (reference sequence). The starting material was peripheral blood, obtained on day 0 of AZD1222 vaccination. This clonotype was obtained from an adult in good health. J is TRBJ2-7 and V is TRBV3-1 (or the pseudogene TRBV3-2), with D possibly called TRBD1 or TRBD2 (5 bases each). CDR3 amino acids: CASSQVEAGSSYEQYF. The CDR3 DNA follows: TGTGCCAGCAGCCAAGTAGAGGCAGGGAGCTCCTACGAGCAGTACTTC.